This TCR beta chain is from a study of blood T cell repertoires in COVID-19. On the study more broadly: Some COVID-19 samples were acute and others convalescent; all came from the United States, Italy and Spain. T cells, B-cell-depleted T cells, or PBMCs supplied cDNA or gDNA.

Seattle's cohort entered during active infection and was followed longitudinally. The repertoire was sequenced with immunoSEQ multiplex PCR; TCRdb's copy has only in-frame clones and lacks some. The sample has about 330,000 clones; about 87% are singletons. What was sequenced was peripheral blood. The sequence came from a man aged 25-40 years with COVID-19, enrolled during active disease.

The CDR3 protein is CASSAQSRGRNEQFF. The CDR3, as DNA: TGTGCCAGCAGCGCTCAGAGCAGGGGGCGAAATGAGCAGTTCTTC. The chain has TRBV6-5 and TRBJ2-1, with 8 nucleotides matching TRBD1. The CDR3 loop spans 15 amino acids. Germline V gene lookup returns CDR1 MNHEY and CDR2 SVGAGI. Trimming took 6 bases from V and 7 from J; bases not matched to a gene: 11.